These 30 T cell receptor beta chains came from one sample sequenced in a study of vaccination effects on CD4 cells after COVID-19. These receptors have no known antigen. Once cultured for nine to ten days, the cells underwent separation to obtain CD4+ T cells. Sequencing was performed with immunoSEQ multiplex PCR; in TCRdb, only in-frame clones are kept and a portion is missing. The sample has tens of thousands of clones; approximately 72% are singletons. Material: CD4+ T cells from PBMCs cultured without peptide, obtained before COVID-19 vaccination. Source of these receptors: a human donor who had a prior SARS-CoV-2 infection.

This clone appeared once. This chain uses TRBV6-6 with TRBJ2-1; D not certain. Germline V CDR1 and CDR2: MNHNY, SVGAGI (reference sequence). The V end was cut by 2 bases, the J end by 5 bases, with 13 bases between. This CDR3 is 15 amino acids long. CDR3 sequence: CASSYARKENNEQFF. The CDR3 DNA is TGTGCCAGCAGTTACGCCAGGAAAGAGAACAATGAGCAGTTCTTC.

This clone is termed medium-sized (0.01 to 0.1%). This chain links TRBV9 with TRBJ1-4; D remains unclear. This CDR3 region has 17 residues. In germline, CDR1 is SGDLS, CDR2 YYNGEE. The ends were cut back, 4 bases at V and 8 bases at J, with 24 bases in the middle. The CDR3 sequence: CASSSTWAGLMGEKLFF. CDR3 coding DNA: TGTGCCAGCAGCTCCACATGGGCGGGATTGATGGGGGAAAAACTGTTTTTT.

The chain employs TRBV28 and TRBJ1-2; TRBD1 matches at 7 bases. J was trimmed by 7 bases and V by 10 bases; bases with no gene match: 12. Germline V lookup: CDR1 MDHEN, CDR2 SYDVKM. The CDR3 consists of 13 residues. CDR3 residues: CANKDQGGFGYTF. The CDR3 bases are TGTGCCAACAAAGATCAGGGGGGCTTTGGCTACACCTTC.

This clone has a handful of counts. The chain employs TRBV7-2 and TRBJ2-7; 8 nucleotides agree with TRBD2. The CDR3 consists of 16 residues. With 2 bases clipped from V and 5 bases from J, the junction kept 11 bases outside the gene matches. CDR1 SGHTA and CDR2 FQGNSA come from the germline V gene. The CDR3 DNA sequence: TGTGCCAGCAGCTTATCACTGGCGGGAGGTACGCACGAGCAGTACTTC. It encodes CASSLSLAGGTHEQYF.

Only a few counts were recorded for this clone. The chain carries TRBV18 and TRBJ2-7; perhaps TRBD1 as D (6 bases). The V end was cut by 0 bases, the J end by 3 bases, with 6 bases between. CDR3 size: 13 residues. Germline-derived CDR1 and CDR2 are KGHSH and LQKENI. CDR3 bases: TGTGCCAGCTCACCACCGGACAGCTACGAGCAGTACTTC. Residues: CASSPPDSYEQYF.

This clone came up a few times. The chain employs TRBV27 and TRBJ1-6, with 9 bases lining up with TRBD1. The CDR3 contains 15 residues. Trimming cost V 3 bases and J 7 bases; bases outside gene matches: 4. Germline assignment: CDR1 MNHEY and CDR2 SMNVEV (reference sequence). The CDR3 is CASSFGGTGNSPLHF. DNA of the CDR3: TGTGCCAGCAGTTTCGGGGGGACAGGGAATTCACCCCTCCACTTT.

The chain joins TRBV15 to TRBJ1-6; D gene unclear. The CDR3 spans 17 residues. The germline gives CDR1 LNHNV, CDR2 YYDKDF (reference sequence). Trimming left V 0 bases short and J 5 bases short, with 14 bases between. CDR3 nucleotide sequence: TGTGCCACCAGCAGAGATAGGGCAGGAGTTGATAATTCACCCCTCCACTTT. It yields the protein CATSRDRAGVDNSPLHF.

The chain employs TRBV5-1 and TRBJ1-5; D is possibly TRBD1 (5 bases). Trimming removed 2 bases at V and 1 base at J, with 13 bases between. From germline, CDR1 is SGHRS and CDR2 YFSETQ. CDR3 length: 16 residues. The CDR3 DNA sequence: TGCGCCAGCAGCTTAAGACAGATCGTGAGCAATCAGCCCCAGCATTTT. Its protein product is CASSLRQIVSNQPQHF.

The CDR3 DNA is TGCAGTGCTAGTCCCTTACTAGCGGGAGGGCCTAACGAGCAGTACTTC. Amino acids: CSASPLLAGGPNEQYF. The chain joins TRBV20-1 to TRBJ2-7; 13 nucleotides match TRBD2. Per the germline V gene, CDR1 is DFQATT and CDR2 is SNEGSKA (reference sequence). J was trimmed by 5 bases and V by 3 bases; bases with no gene match: 10. The CDR3 is 16 amino acids.

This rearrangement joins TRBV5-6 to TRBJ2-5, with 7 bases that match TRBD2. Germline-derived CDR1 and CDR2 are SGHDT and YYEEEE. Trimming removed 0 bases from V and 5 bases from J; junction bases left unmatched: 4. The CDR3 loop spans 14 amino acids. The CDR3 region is CASSLAGRGETQYF. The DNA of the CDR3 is TGTGCCAGCAGCTTGGCTGGGCGGGGGGAGACCCAGTACTTC. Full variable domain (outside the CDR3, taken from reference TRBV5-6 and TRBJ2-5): DAGVTQSPTHLIKTRGQQVTLRCSPKSGHDTVSWYQQALGQGPQFIFQYYEEEERQRGNFPDRFSGHQFPNYSSELNVNALLLGDSALYLCASSLAGRGETQYFGPGTRLLVL.

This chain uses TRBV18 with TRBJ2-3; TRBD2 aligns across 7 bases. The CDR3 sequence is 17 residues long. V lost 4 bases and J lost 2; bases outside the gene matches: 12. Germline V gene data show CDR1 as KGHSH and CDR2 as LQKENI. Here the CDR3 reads CASSLKRGSGYTDTQYF. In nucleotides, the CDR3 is TGTGCCAGCTCACTTAAGCGGGGTTCGGGTTACACAGATACGCAGTATTTT.

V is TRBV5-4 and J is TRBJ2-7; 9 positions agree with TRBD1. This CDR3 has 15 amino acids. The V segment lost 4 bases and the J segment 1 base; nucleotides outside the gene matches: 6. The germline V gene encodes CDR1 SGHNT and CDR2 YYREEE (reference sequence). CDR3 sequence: CASSDGQGSSYEQYF. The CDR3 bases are TGTGCCAGCAGCGACGGACAGGGGAGTTCCTACGAGCAGTACTTC.

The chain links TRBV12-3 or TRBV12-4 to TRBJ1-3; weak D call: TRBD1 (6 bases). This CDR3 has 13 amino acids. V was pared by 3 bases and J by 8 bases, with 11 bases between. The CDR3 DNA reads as TGTGCCAGCAGTTTGAGGGGGGGAGACACCATATATTTT. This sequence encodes CASSLRGGDTIYF.

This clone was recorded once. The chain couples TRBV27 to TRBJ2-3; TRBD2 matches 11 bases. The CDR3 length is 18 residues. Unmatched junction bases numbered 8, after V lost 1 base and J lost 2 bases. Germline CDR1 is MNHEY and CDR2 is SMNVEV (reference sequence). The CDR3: CASSLFSRLAGTTDTQYF. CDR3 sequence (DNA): TGTGCCAGCAGTTTATTTAGCCGACTAGCGGGGACCACAGATACGCAGTATTTT.

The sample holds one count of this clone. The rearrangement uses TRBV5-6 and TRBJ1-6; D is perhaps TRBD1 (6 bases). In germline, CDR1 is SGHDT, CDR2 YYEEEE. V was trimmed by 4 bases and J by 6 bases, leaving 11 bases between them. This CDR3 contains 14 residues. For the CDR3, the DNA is TGTGCCAGCAGCCGTGCCAGGGGTAATTCACCCCTCCACTTT. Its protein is CASSRARGNSPLHF.

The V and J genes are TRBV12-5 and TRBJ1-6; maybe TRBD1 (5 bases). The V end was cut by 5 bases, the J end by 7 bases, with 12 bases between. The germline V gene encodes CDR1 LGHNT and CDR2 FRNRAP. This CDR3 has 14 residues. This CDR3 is CASGPPAGNSPLHF. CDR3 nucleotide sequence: TGTGCTAGTGGTCCTCCGGCAGGGAATTCACCCCTCCACTTT. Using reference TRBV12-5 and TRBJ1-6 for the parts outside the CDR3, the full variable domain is DARVTQTPRHKVTEMGQEVTMRCQPILGHNTVFWYRQTMMQGLELLAYFRNRAPLDDSGMPKDRFSAEMPDATLATLKIQPSEPRDSAVYFCASGPPAGNSPLHFGNGTRLTVT.

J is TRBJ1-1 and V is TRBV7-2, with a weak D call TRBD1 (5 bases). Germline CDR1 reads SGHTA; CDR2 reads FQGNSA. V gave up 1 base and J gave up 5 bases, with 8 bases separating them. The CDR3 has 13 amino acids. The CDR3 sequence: CASSLERGTEAFF. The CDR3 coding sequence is TGTGCCAGCAGCTTAGAGAGGGGAACTGAAGCTTTCTTT.

This CDR3 reads CSVEGGQGADTQYF. CDR3 coding DNA: TGCAGCGTTGAAGGGGGTCAGGGGGCAGATACGCAGTATTTT. The chain is built from TRBV29-1 and TRBJ2-3; 7 positions match TRBD1. Germline lookup yields CDR1 SQVTM and CDR2 ANQGSEA. The V segment lost 1 base and the J segment 4 bases; nucleotides outside the gene matches: 5. The CDR3 has 14 amino acids.

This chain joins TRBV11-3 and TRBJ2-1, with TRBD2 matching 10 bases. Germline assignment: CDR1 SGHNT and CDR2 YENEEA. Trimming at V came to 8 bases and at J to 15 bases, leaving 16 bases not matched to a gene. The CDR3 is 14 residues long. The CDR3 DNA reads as TGTGCCAGCCGTACCGGGACTAGCGTCCCACCCACGTTCTTC. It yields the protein CASRTGTSVPPTFF.

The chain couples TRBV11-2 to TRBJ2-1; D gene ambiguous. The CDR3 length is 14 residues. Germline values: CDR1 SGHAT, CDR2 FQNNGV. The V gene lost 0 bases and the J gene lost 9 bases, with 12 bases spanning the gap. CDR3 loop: CASSLEFRGREQFF. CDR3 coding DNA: TGTGCCAGCAGCTTAGAATTCCGTGGACGTGAGCAGTTCTTC.

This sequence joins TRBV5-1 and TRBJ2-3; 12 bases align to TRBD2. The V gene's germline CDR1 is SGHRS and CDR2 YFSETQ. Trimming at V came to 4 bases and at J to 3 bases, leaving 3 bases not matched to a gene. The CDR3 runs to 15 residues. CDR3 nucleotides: TGCGCCAGCAGCCACGGGACTAGCGGGACAGATACGCAGTATTTT. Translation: CASSHGTSGTDTQYF.

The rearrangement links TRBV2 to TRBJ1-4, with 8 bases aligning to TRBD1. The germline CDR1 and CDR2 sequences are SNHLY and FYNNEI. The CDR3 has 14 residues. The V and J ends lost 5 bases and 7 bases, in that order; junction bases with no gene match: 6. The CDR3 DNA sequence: TGTGCCAGCAGTCGTTTAGACAGGGGTGAAAAACTGTTTTTT. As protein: CASSRLDRGEKLFF.

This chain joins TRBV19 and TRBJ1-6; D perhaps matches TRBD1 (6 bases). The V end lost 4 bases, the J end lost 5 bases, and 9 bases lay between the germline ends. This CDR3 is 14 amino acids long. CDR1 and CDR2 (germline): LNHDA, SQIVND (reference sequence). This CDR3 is CASSRGQHNSPLHF. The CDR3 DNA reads TGTGCCAGTAGTAGAGGACAGCATAATTCACCCCTCCACTTT.

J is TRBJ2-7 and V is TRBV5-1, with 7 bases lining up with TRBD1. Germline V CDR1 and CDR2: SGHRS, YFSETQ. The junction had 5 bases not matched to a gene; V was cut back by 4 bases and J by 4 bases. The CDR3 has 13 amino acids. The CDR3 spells CASSTGQKYEQYF. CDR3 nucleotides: TGCGCCAGCAGCACGGGACAGAAATACGAGCAGTACTTC.

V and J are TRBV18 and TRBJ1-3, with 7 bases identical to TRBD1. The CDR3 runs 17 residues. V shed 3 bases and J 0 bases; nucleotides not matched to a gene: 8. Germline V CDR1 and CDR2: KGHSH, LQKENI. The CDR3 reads CASSPQTGVLSGNTIYF. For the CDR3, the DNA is TGTGCCAGCTCACCTCAAACAGGGGTGCTCTCTGGAAACACCATATATTTT.

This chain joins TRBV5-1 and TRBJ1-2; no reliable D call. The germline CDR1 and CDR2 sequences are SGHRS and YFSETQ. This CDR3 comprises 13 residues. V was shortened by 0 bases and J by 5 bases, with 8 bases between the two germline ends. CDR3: CASSLDSTYGYTF. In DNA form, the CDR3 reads TGCGCCAGCAGCTTGGACTCGACATATGGCTACACCTTC.

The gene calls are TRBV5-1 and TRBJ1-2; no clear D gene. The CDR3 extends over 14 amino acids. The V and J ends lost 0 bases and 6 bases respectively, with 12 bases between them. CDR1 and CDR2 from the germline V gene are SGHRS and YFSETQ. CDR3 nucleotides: TGCGCCAGCAGCTTGGTGGCCGCCACTAATGGCTACACCTTC. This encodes CASSLVAATNGYTF.

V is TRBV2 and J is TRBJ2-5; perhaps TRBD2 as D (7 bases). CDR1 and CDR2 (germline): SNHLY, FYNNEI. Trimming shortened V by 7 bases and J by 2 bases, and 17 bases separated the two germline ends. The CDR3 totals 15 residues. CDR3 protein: CASKGQEGGQETQYF. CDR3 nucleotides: TGTGCCAGCAAGGGCCAGGAGGGGGGGCAAGAGACCCAGTACTTC.

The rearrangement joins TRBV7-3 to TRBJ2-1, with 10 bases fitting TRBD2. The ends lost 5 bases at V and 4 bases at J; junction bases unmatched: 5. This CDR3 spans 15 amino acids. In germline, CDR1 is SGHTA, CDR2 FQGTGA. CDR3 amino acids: CASSPTSGKYNEQFF. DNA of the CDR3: TGTGCCAGCAGCCCAACTAGCGGGAAGTACAATGAGCAGTTCTTC.

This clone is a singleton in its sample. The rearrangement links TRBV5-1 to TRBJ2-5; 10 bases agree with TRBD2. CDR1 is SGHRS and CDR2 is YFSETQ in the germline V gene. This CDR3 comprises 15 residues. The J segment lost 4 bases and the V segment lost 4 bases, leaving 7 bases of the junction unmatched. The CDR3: CASSEPSGGGETQYF. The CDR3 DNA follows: TGCGCCAGCAGCGAACCAAGCGGGGGGGGAGAGACCCAGTACTTC. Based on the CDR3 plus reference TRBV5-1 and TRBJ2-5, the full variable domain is KAGVTQTPRYLIKTRGQQVTLSCSPISGHRSVSWYQQTPGQGLQFLFEYFSETQRNKGNFPGRFSGRQFSNSRSEMNVSTLELGDSALYLCASSEPSGGGETQYFGPGTRLLVL.